These T cell receptor beta chains were read from a single sample in a study of blood T cell repertoires in COVID-19. The assay was immunoSEQ multiplex PCR, and TCRdb's table has in-frame clones only and misses some. The sample lists about 28,000 clones, 88% seen once, with about 6% in the top ten. The sequencing input was peripheral blood. These receptors originate from a human donor in a cohort sampled during active COVID-19. Both conserved end residues are part of each CDR3.

V	J	CDR3
TRBV18	TRBJ2-5	CASSPPGYRQETQYF
TRBV5-6	TRBJ2-1	CASSRYRVTYNEQFF
TRBV7-8	TRBJ1-1	CASSFREESEAFF
TRBV4-3	TRBJ2-7	CASSQEMGLDRAPGEQYF
TRBV4-1	TRBJ2-7	CASSRQVEGEQYF
TRBV7-3	TRBJ2-7	CASSLSRGHEQYF
TRBV6-6	TRBJ1-1	CASSERTGLVF
TRBV29-1	TRBJ1-5	CSVGIAGEDNQPQHF
TRBV3-1/TRBV3-2	TRBJ1-6	CASSQRWRSYNSPLHF
TRBV5-1	TRBJ2-5	CASSPQVSGHPRGETQYF
TRBV5-1	TRBJ1-1	CASSLAPGQGVVGFEAFF
TRBV5-4	TRBJ2-3	CASSRDRSFQDTQYF
TRBV4-1	TRBJ2-5	CASSPSGGRETQYF
TRBV5-1	TRBJ2-3	CASSLYSDTQYF
TRBV9	TRBJ2-1	CASSLLFYNEQFF
TRBV3-1/TRBV3-2	TRBJ1-1	CASSHPSQGNTEAFF
TRBV9	TRBJ2-5	CASSTDREETQYF
TRBV3-1/TRBV3-2	TRBJ2-1	CASSSLVDSQYNEQFF
TRBV19	TRBJ2-1	CASSIPPRQGQDNEQFF
TRBV4-2	TRBJ2-3	CASSQAASGGSDTQYF
TRBV11-3	TRBJ1-1	CASSVKGGYTEAFF
TRBV9	TRBJ1-2	CASSVGQGSNYGYTF
TRBV27	TRBJ2-3	CASSSFHTIGGGTDTQYF
TRBV19	TRBJ2-2	CARARGRCPNTGELFF